The present T cell receptor (beta chain) was sequenced within a study of blood T cell repertoires in COVID-19. About the research overall: The cDNA or gDNA used as material had been derived from T cells, B-cell-depleted T cells, or PBMCs.

The CDR3 has 14 amino acids. V lost 3 bases, J lost 4 bases, and 12 bases lay in between. Measured with immunoSEQ multiplex PCR; TCRdb has only the in-frame clones, and not every one. Among about 380,000 clones listed, 88% were seen once. Researchers sorted participants into cohorts using their self-reported clinical history. The TCR originated in a woman aged 18 to 35 who had recovered from COVID-19. Material: PBMCs or T cells enriched from blood (not recorded which). This chain links TRBV23-1 with TRBJ1-2; no firm D call. TRBV23-1 is labeled an ORF, and its function is uncertain. The CDR3 region is CASSQGRRVYGYTF. The CDR3 bases are TGCGCCAGCAGTCAGGGTCGGAGGGTCTATGGCTACACCTTC.